Following are 11 T cell receptor beta chains from one sample sequenced in a study of technical replicates of blood from several donors. Libraries were prepared by immunoSEQ multiplex PCR; TCRdb keeps only in-frame clonotypes and omits some of them. The data contain 65,000 to 85,000 clones, 85% to 95% of them singletons. The sequenced material came from T cells isolated from PBMCs. These TCRs come from a human donor in good health.

In regard to this clone: The same CDR3 arises from other DNA sequences in this sample as well. The chain combines TRBV10-3 with TRBJ1-4; TRBD1 aligns across 9 bases. Germline V gene sequence: CDR1 ENHRY, CDR2 SYGVKD. Losses at the gene ends were 6 bases for V and 5 bases for J; bases not matched to a gene: 7. This CDR3 region has 15 residues. The CDR3 spells CAISETGTGNEKLFF. The CDR3 nucleotides are TGTGCCATCAGCGAGACCGGGACAGGGAATGAAAAACTGTTTTTT.

This clone has just one count. V and J are TRBV19 and TRBJ2-7, with 8 bases matching TRBD1. Germline CDR1 is LNHDA and CDR2 is SQIVND (reference sequence). This CDR3 comprises 14 residues. The V gene end was trimmed by 1 base and the J gene end by 5 bases; junction bases not matched to a gene: 4. The CDR3 loop is CASSIAGGADEQYF. DNA for the CDR3: TGTGCCAGTAGTATAGCAGGGGGCGCGGACGAGCAGTACTTC. The full variable domain, its missing parts supplied by reference TRBV19 and TRBJ2-7, is DGGITQSPKYLFRKEGQNVTLSCEQNLNHDAMYWYRQDPGQGLRLIYYSQIVNDFQKGDIAEGYSVSREKKESFPLTVTSAQKNPTAFYLCASSIAGGADEQYFGPGTRLTVT.

J is TRBJ1-3 and V is TRBV19; TRBD1 is a possible D gene (6 bases). Trimming shortened V by 5 bases and J by 5 bases, and 16 bases separated the two germline ends. Germline V gives CDR1 LNHDA, CDR2 SQIVND (reference sequence). CDR3 length equals 15 residues. CDR3 amino acids: CASSWAKDRRNTIYF. The CDR3, as DNA: TGTGCCAGTAGTTGGGCCAAGGACAGAAGAAACACCATATATTTT.

The rearrangement joins TRBV19 to TRBJ1-5; D unresolved. CDR3 length: 12 amino acids. CDR1 and CDR2 from the germline V gene are LNHDA and SQIVND (reference sequence). Trimming took 8 bases from V and 3 from J, leaving 8 bases between them. DNA of the CDR3: TGTGCCAGTTCTCAGGTCAATCAGCCCCAGCATTTT. Its translation: CASSQVNQPQHF.

J is TRBJ2-5 and V is TRBV7-9; 7 nucleotides line up with TRBD1. Trimming took 5 bases from V and 2 from J; bases not matched to a gene: 11. The germline V gene encodes CDR1 SEHNR and CDR2 FQNEAQ (reference sequence). The CDR3 runs to 16 residues. The CDR3 DNA follows: TGTGCCAGCAGCCCACAAAACCCGGGACAGCAAGAGACCCAGTACTTC. It translates to CASSPQNPGQQETQYF. The entire variable domain, with the rest obtained from reference TRBV7-9 and TRBJ2-5, is as follows: DTGVSQNPRHKITKRGQNVTFRCDPISEHNRLYWYRQTLGQGPEFLTYFQNEAQLEKSRLLSDRFSAERPKGSFSTLEIQRTEQGDSAMYLCASSPQNPGQQETQYFGPGTRLLVL.

This clone was seen a few times. This sequence joins TRBV6-1 and TRBJ2-7, with a tentative D call TRBD2 (5 bases). This CDR3 contains 14 residues. The V end was cut by 0 bases, the J end by 2 bases, with 8 bases between. Germline CDR1 MNHNS, CDR2 SASEGT. This CDR3 reads CASSEARAAYEQYF. DNA for the CDR3: TGTGCCAGCAGTGAAGCGCGGGCGGCCTACGAGCAGTACTTC.

The rearrangement joins TRBV28 to TRBJ2-7; no definite D call. CDR1 and CDR2 (germline): MDHEN, SYDVKM. With 2 bases removed from V and 4 bases from J, the gap between germline ends came to 18 bases. The CDR3 length is 16 residues. The CDR3 loop is CASSLGAGLVSYEQYF. The CDR3 DNA is TGTGCCAGCAGTTTAGGCGCAGGATTGGTATCGTACGAGCAGTACTTC.

The chain couples TRBV27 to TRBJ2-7, with 11 bases matching TRBD1. The length of the CDR3 is 17 residues. Trimming cost V 6 bases and J 5 bases; bases outside gene matches: 15. In germline, CDR1 is MNHEY, CDR2 SMNVEV (reference sequence). As DNA, the CDR3 is TGTGCCAGCAGCCAAGGGACAGGGGGGAGTCTGGCCGACGAGCAGTACTTC. It translates to CASSQGTGGSLADEQYF.

V usage is TRBV2 and J usage is TRBJ2-1, with D unclear. The CDR3 is 12 amino acids. With 8 bases removed from V and 0 bases from J, the gap between germline ends came to 5 bases. Germline CDR1 SNHLY, CDR2 FYNNEI. CDR3 in amino acids: CASVSSYNEQFF. The CDR3 nucleotides are TGTGCCAGCGTCAGCTCCTACAATGAGCAGTTCTTC.

V is TRBV5-6 and J is TRBJ1-2, with 7 bases aligning to TRBD1. This CDR3 is built from 12 residues. Germline V gene sequence: CDR1 SGHDT, CDR2 YYEEEE. V gave up 4 bases and J gave up 5 bases; unmatched junction bases: 2. In DNA form, the CDR3 reads TGTGCCAGCAGCCTACAGGGGTATGGCTACACCTTC. Translation: CASSLQGYGYTF.

The chain joins TRBV7-2 to TRBJ1-2; D uncertain. This CDR3 spans 13 amino acids. The V end lost 3 bases, the J end lost 4 bases, and 9 bases lay between the germline ends. From germline, CDR1 is SGHTA and CDR2 FQGNSA. The CDR3 is CASSFGDSYGYTF. The DNA of the CDR3 is TGTGCCAGCAGCTTCGGGGATAGCTATGGCTACACCTTC.